This TCR beta chain comes out of a study of T-cell reconstitution after alpha-beta-depleted transplantation in children (dated by TCRdb to 2015 to 2016). Study-wide context: Using TCR repertoire profiling, the study followed T-cell immune reconstitution in a quantitative way in children after TCRalphabeta/CD19-depleted allogeneic hematopoietic cell transplantation. What the authors observed across the whole study: The frequencies of hyperexpanded clones fell over the following months, and after one year, T-cell counts and TCRbeta diversity were mostly attributed to newly produced T cells. The apparently early recovery of alphabetaT-cell counts about two months after transplant reportedly depended on only several hundred rapidly expanded clones that came from non-depleted graft cells. In some patients, high TCRbeta diversity at day 60 was attributed to recipient T cells and intrathymic progenitors that had survived conditioning.

Libraries came from PCR. Sequencing was carried out with an Illumina HiSeq 2500. TCR library preparation used molecular barcoding, with unique molecular identifiers applied to normalize quantification of the TCRbeta repertoire. TCRdb redid the processing of the public reads, applying fastp at Q25 and MiXCR, and retained in-frame beta chains. Rows matching on CDR3 protein sequence are summarized as one entry with the most common DNA and genes. The sample includes under 750,000 distinct CDR3 sequences, with roughly 24% observed a single time. The top ten clones comprise around 14% of the sample. This clonotype was detected only a few times. The target of this receptor is not known. No base quality information exists; no much larger clone differs at one position. The sample's treatment or condition label is to be understood as: allogeneic hematopoietic cell transplantation with graft depleted of TCRalphabeta T cells and CD19 B cells. The children who served as transplant recipients had been given grafts of TCRalphabeta/CD19-depleted allogeneic hematopoietic cells.

Sequencing used PBMCs, mostly from graft donor cells, obtained 360 days after TCRalphabeta/CD19-depleted stem cell transplant. The TCR comes from a boy younger than two who had a stem cell transplant for acute myeloid leukemia, so the T cells may come from the graft donor.

The sequenced DNA: TGCAGTGCTAGAGATCCAGGGCAAGAGACCCAGTACTTC. It translates as CSARDPGQETQYF. The rearranged segments are TRBV20-1 and TRBJ2-5; TRBD1 is a possible D gene, resting on 5 matching bases. The junction carries 7 bases between V and J, which are trimmed by 0 bases and 2 bases respectively. CDR1 and CDR2 are read off the germline V gene (reference sequence) as DFQATT and SNEGSKA. Its CDR3 holds 13 amino acids, cysteine through phenylalanine. This entry keeps only the CDR3 DNA: 39 bases, framed from base 1.